A single sample is the source of the 20 T cell receptor beta chains below, sequenced in a study of long-term antiretroviral therapy in people with HIV. The libraries were made with immunoSEQ v3.0 at survey level. Clones were sequenced by immunoSEQ multiplex PCR, and TCRdb holds only the in-frame ones, with some missing. Here the sample spans around 21,000 clones, over 75% being singletons. Sequencing was performed on unsorted PBMCs, taken 1.5 years after starting antiretroviral therapy. The source is a man in his thirties or forties with HIV.

V usage is TRBV5-6 and J usage is TRBJ2-3; TRBD1 matches 11 bases. The CDR3 extends over 16 amino acids. Trimming took 4 bases from V and 4 from J; bases not matched to a gene: 8. Germline assignment: CDR1 SGHDT and CDR2 YYEEEE. CDR3 DNA sequence: TGTGCCAGCAGCCGCTTCGGACAGGGGGCCCCAGATACGCAGTATTTT. Its protein product is CASSRFGQGAPDTQYF.

Sample share makes this clone medium-sized. The identical CDR3 is also encoded by other nucleotide sequences in the sample. The genes are TRBV4-3 and TRBJ2-7, with D perhaps matching TRBD2 (6 bases). The CDR3 runs 13 residues. Trimming pared 0 bases from V and 4 bases from J, leaving 7 bases between. Germline lookup yields CDR1 LGHNA and CDR2 YSLEER. DNA for the CDR3: TGCGCCAGCAGCCAAGATGGGGGGTACGAGCAGTACTTC. It encodes CASSQDGGYEQYF.

The chain is built from TRBV5-3 and TRBJ2-4; D is perhaps TRBD1 or TRBD2 (5 bases each). TRBV5-3 is classed as an ORF, of uncertain function. This CDR3 region has 15 residues. Trimming pared 5 bases from V and 1 base from J, leaving 13 bases between. The CDR3 reads CARSRDPYAKNIQYF. The CDR3 DNA reads as TGTGCCAGAAGTCGGGACCCCTATGCCAAAAACATTCAGTACTTC.

This clone came up a few times. The chain carries TRBV6-4 and TRBJ1-1, with D possibly TRBD1 on 5 matching bases. Germline lookup yields CDR1 MRHNA and CDR2 SNTAGT. The CDR3 has 13 residues. V was shortened by 3 bases and J by 4 bases, with 9 bases between the two germline ends. CDR3 DNA sequence: TGTGCCAGCAGTGATGCGGGGCCCACTGAAGCTTTCTTT. Translating it yields CASSDAGPTEAFF.

The chain is built from TRBV5-4 and TRBJ2-5; D might be TRBD2 (5 bases). The germline V gene encodes CDR1 SGHNT and CDR2 YYREEE (reference sequence). Trimming removed 1 base from V and 4 bases from J, with 14 bases in between. CDR3 size: 15 residues. CDR3 protein: CASSLTGSTGETQYF. For the CDR3, the DNA is TGTGCCAGCAGCTTGACGGGGTCGACGGGAGAGACCCAGTACTTC.

V is TRBV6-1 and J is TRBJ2-3; D remains unclear. Between the trimmed V and J ends, which lost 1 base and 2 bases, there was a span of 10 bases. Germline V gene lookup returns CDR1 MNHNS and CDR2 SASEGT. This CDR3 spans 15 amino acids. The CDR3 bases are TGTGCCAGCAGTGAAGGGGTAGAAGCCACAGATACGCAGTATTTT. Amino acid sequence: CASSEGVEATDTQYF.

This chain uses TRBV5-6 with TRBJ1-2; D is possibly TRBD1 (6 bases). The CDR3 consists of 13 residues. The V gene's germline CDR1 is SGHDT and CDR2 YYEEEE. Trimming took 2 bases from V and 8 from J, leaving 13 bases between them. The chain's CDR3 is CASSFSGAGGYTF. DNA for the CDR3: TGTGCCAGCAGCTTCTCGGGGGCAGGAGGCTACACCTTC.

V gene TRBV7-8 combines with J gene TRBJ2-1; TRBD1 agrees at 8 bases. Germline CDR1 and CDR2: SGHVS and FQNEAQ. The CDR3 covers 10 residues. The J segment lost 11 bases and the V segment lost 8 bases, leaving 2 bases of the junction unmatched. The CDR3 protein is CASQGAQQFF. CDR3 in DNA: TGTGCCAGCCAGGGGGCACAGCAGTTCTTC.

This chain joins TRBV4-3 and TRBJ2-1, with 9 bases that match TRBD2. This CDR3 spans 16 amino acids. Germline CDR1 reads LGHNA; CDR2 reads YSLEER. With 0 bases clipped from V and 8 bases from J, the junction kept 8 bases outside the gene matches. DNA of the CDR3: TGCGCCAGCAGCCAAGATCGAGCGGGGGGCGGTGATGAGCAGTTCTTC. This encodes CASSQDRAGGGDEQFF.

This clone has just one count. The chain employs TRBV28 and TRBJ2-3, with 14 bases lining up with TRBD2. From germline, CDR1 is MDHEN and CDR2 SYDVKM. Trimming took 6 bases from V and 7 from J; bases not matched to a gene: 6. The length of the CDR3 is 15 residues. The DNA for the CDR3 is TGTGCCAGCAGCAGACTAGCGGGAGGGCAAAATACGCAGTATTTT. Its translation is CASSRLAGGQNTQYF.

The chain uses TRBV5-6 and TRBJ2-7, with D tentatively TRBD1 (5 bases). Looked up from germline, CDR1 is SGHDT and CDR2 is YYEEEE. V dropped 0 bases and J dropped 6 bases, with 10 bases sitting between them. The CDR3 has 13 amino acids. CDR3 nucleotide sequence: TGTGCCAGCAGCTTGGTTTCAGGGTTCGAGCAGTACTTC. Amino acid sequence: CASSLVSGFEQYF. Variable domain in full (rest from reference TRBV5-6 and TRBJ2-7): DAGVTQSPTHLIKTRGQQVTLRCSPKSGHDTVSWYQQALGQGPQFIFQYYEEEERQRGNFPDRFSGHQFPNYSSELNVNALLLGDSALYLCASSLVSGFEQYFGPGTRLTVT.

This clone was counted once. V and J are TRBV7-9 and TRBJ2-5; 10 bases map to TRBD2. V trimming: 0 bases; J trimming: 5 bases; junction bases outside the gene matches: 6. The germline V gene encodes CDR1 SEHNR and CDR2 FQNEAQ (reference sequence). The CDR3 sequence is 16 residues long. The CDR3 DNA reads TGTGCCAGCAGCTTAGCTGCTAGCGGGAGCGCGGAGACCCAGTACTTC. Protein sequence: CASSLAASGSAETQYF.

The chain employs TRBV18 and TRBJ2-1, with D uncertain. CDR3 length: 13 amino acids. The V gene's germline CDR1 is KGHSH and CDR2 LQKENI. Trimming pared 5 bases from V and 7 bases from J, leaving 12 bases between. The CDR3 loop is CASSAAPDNEQFF. The CDR3, as DNA: TGTGCCAGCTCAGCGGCCCCTGATAATGAGCAGTTCTTC.

This clone came up once. This chain uses TRBV14 with TRBJ2-4; 8 nucleotides agree with TRBD1. The germline gives CDR1 SGHDN, CDR2 FVKESK. The CDR3 is 13 amino acids. Trimming cost V 4 bases and J 15 bases; bases outside gene matches: 11. The CDR3 reads CASSRNRPGGLYF. The DNA of the CDR3 is TGTGCCAGCAGCCGTAATCGGCCAGGGGGCCTGTACTTC.

This sequence joins TRBV4-3 and TRBJ1-4; D is possibly TRBD1 (5 bases). Germline CDR1 reads LGHNA; CDR2 reads YSLEER. The CDR3 has 15 residues. V was shortened by 1 base and J by 8 bases, with 14 bases between the two germline ends. The CDR3 sequence is CASSQVGDVGEKLFF. The CDR3 nucleotides read TGCGCCAGCAGCCAAGTGGGGGATGTCGGAGAAAAACTGTTTTTT.

The chain combines TRBV4-2 with TRBJ2-4, with 7 bases aligning to TRBD1. V shed 0 bases, J shed 0 bases, and the junction held 8 bases outside the gene matches. There are 18 residues in the CDR3. Per germline, CDR1 LGHNA and CDR2 YNFKEQ. For the CDR3, the DNA is TGTGCCAGCAGCCAAGACAAGGGGGCCGGACTAGCCAAAAACATTCAGTACTTC. This gives the protein CASSQDKGAGLAKNIQYF.

The chain uses TRBV19 and TRBJ2-7; D gene uncertain. The CDR3 spans 15 residues. V was pared by 3 bases and J by 2 bases, with 14 bases between. From germline, CDR1 is LNHDA and CDR2 SQIVND (reference sequence). CDR3 region: CASSISHGQPYEQYF. The CDR3 nucleotides read TGTGCCAGTAGTATCAGTCATGGCCAACCCTACGAGCAGTACTTC.

The chain employs TRBV6-4 and TRBJ2-7, with 9 bases lining up with TRBD2. Losses at the gene ends were 7 bases for V and 3 bases for J; bases not matched to a gene: 10. CDR1 is MRHNA and CDR2 is SNTAGT in the germline V gene. The CDR3 totals 15 residues. CDR3 sequence reads: CASNQTLTSGYEQYF. In DNA, the CDR3 is TGTGCCAGCAACCAAACCTTGACTAGCGGCTACGAGCAGTACTTC.

The chain recombines TRBV7-8 with TRBJ1-1; TRBD1 might be the D (5 bases). V lost 2 bases, J lost 6 bases, and 13 bases lay in between. This CDR3 comprises 14 residues. The germline V gene has CDR1 SGHVS and CDR2 FQNEAQ. DNA of the CDR3: TGTGCCAGCAGCTTATCCGGGGCGATATCTGAAGCTTTCTTT. This codes for CASSLSGAISEAFF.

This clone has only one observation. The chain is built from TRBV21-1 and TRBJ2-7; TRBD2, the table's D call, was not compared with the DNA. TRBV21-1 is noted as a pseudogene. CDR3 length equals 14 residues. This CDR3 is CASSKVAGEVEQYF. Written as DNA, the CDR3 is TGTGCCAGCAGCAAAGTGGCGGGAGAGGTCGAGCAGTACTTC.